This T cell receptor (beta chain) was recorded in a study of T cells in localized non-small cell lung cancer. This CDR3 has 14 amino acids. Trimming cost V 5 bases and J 2 bases; bases outside gene matches: 4. Germline loops: CDR1 SGHTA, CDR2 FQGNSA. The repertoire was sequenced with immunoSEQ multiplex PCR; TCRdb's copy has only in-frame clones and lacks some. The sample lists over 70,000 clones, approximately 90% occurring once. The sample was PBMCs, taken before any cancer treatment. V and J are TRBV7-2 and TRBJ2-7, with TRBD2 matching over 9 bases. The receptor comes from a woman aged 35-75 years with stage II squamous cell lung carcinoma. The CDR3 DNA reads TGTGCCAGCAGCCCTAGCGGGGAACCCTACGAGCAGTACTTC. Residues: CASSPSGEPYEQYF. Filled out from reference TRBV7-2 and TRBJ2-7, the complete variable domain reads GAGVSQSPSNKVTEKGKDVELRCDPISGHTALYWYRQSLGQGLEFLIYFQGNSAPDKSGLPSDRFSAERTGGSVSTLTIQRTQQEDSAVYLCASSPSGEPYEQYFGPGTRLTVT.